This T cell receptor beta chain derives from a study of T cell responses to AZD1222 COVID-19 vaccine. Findings and limits, study-wide: With dominance at 160-218 and 743-854, vaccine-associated CD4 TCRs spanned spike. Donor demographics were predominantly white British with a female majority; clonal diversity may be underestimated.

The CDR3 extends over 13 amino acids. V gave up 3 bases and J gave up 8 bases, with 11 bases separating them. Germline CDR1 is KGHSH and CDR2 is LQKENI. Of note for this clone: Its antigen is currently unknown.

Here immunoSEQ multiplex PCR was the method, and the copy in TCRdb shows in-frame clones only, minus some. The sample comprises approximately 57,000 clones, around 88% of which are singletons, and 16% rests with the top ten. This clonotype was obtained from an adult in good health. V is TRBV18 and J is TRBJ2-1; a weak D match, TRBD2 (7 bases). Here the sequenced sample was peripheral blood, taken on day 0 of AZD1222 vaccination. The CDR3 sequence is CASSPGGGDEQFF. CDR3 coding DNA: TGTGCCAGCTCACCGGGAGGGGGGGATGAGCAGTTCTTC.